This T cell receptor (beta chain) was sequenced during a study of CD8+CD57+ T cells in acquired aplastic anemia. The overall study: Each DNA sample taken from sorted CD4+ and CD8+ cells came to roughly 3.5 ug on average.

The template used for profiling TCR beta VDJ and CDR3 was genomic DNA. One entry per CDR3 protein, called by TCRdb with MiXCR from the reads. Counted here are roughly 170,000 distinct CDR3 sequences, less than 50% occurring once; the ten biggest clones make up 13%. Study-wide findings and caveats: Patients versus controls showed no significant CD8+ Simpson's diversity difference.

Trimming left V 3 bases short and J 1 base short, with 16 bases between. The CDR3 is 18 amino acids. Patients chosen for sequencing had shown CD8+CD57+ cell expansion by flow cytometry. This clonotype was counted ten times or more. Its matching antigen is unknown. Sequencing was done on a sample of sorted CD4+, CD8+, or CD8+CD57+ T cells (not recorded which) from PBMCs. The J gene is TRBJ1-6, the V gene TRBV12-3 or TRBV12-4; D is perhaps TRBD1 (5 bases). This clonotype was sampled from a human donor with aplastic anemia. This CDR3 reads CASSLDYGTASYNSPLHF. In nucleotides, the CDR3 is TGTGCCAGCAGTTTGGACTACGGGACGGCATCCTATAATTCACCCCTCCACTTT.